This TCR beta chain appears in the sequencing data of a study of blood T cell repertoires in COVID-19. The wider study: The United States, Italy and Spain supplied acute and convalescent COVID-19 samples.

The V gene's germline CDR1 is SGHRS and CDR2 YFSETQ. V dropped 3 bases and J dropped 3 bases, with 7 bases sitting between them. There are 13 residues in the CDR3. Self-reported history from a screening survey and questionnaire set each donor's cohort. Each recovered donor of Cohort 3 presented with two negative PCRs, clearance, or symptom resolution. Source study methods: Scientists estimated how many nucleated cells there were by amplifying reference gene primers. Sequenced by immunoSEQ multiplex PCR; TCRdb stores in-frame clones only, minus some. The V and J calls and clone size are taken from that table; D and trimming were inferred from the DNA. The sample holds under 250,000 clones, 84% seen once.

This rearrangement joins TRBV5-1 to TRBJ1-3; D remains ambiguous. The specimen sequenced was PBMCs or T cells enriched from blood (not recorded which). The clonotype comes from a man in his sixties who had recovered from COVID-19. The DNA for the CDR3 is TGCGCCAGCAGCTCCGACTATGGAAACACCATATATTTT. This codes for CASSSDYGNTIYF. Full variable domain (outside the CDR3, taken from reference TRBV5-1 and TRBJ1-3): KAGVTQTPRYLIKTRGQQVTLSCSPISGHRSVSWYQQTPGQGLQFLFEYFSETQRNKGNFPGRFSGRQFSNSRSEMNVSTLELGDSALYLCASSSDYGNTIYFGEGSWLTVV.